The 31 T cell receptor beta chains below come from one sample, sequenced in a study of T cells after yellow fever vaccination. TCRdb redid the calling of the 5' RACE reads with MiXCR, one entry per CDR3 protein. The sample has 350,000 to 450,000 distinct CDR3 sequences, 15% to 20% seen once; the top ten hold 15% to 20%. Sequencing used PBMCs, obtained before the yellow fever booster vaccination. The receptors were sampled from a man aged 18 to 30 who received the YFV17D yellow fever vaccine.

V usage is TRBV20-1 and J usage is TRBJ2-2; D ambiguous. V was shortened by 7 bases and J by 3 bases, with 9 bases between the two germline ends. Germline values: CDR1 DFQATT, CDR2 SNEGSKA (reference sequence). The CDR3 has 12 amino acids. CDR3 nucleotide sequence: TGCAGTGTAACAGTGGACACCGGGGAGCTGTTTTTT. It translates to CSVTVDTGELFF.

This clonotype has just a few counts. This chain uses TRBV12-3 or TRBV12-4 with TRBJ2-3, with D possibly matching TRBD1 (6 bases). This CDR3 contains 15 residues. Trimming stripped 3 bases from V and 2 bases from J, with 12 bases between. In DNA form, the CDR3 reads TGTGCCAGCAGTTTGATGGGGGCTGCCACAGATACGCAGTATTTT. This sequence encodes CASSLMGAATDTQYF.

A few counts support this clonotype. The V gene is TRBV4-2, the J gene TRBJ1-1; D may be TRBD1 (6 bases). In germline, CDR1 is LGHNA, CDR2 YNFKEQ. V lost 1 base and J 5 bases, leaving 14 bases between the germline ends. The CDR3 contains 15 residues. This CDR3 is CASSQGGARATEAFF. The DNA of the CDR3 is TGTGCCAGCAGCCAAGGGGGGGCCAGGGCAACTGAAGCTTTCTTT.

This clonotype was detected a few times. The chain recombines TRBV11-3 with TRBJ1-2; D ambiguous. Germline CDR1 SGHNT, CDR2 YENEEA. The V end was cut by 3 bases, the J end by 9 bases, with 8 bases between. The CDR3 sequence is 11 residues long. CDR3 region: CASSLGGSYTF. CDR3 sequence (DNA): TGTGCCAGCAGCTTGGGTGGGAGCTACACCTTC.

The V call is TRBV4-2, the J call TRBJ2-1, with 10 bases aligning to TRBD2. There are 16 residues in the CDR3. The germline V gene encodes CDR1 LGHNA and CDR2 YNFKEQ. J gave up 7 bases and V 1 base, and 7 bases lay outside the gene matches. The CDR3 sequence: CASSQGSGGAGNEQFF. DNA of the CDR3: TGTGCCAGCAGCCAAGGGAGCGGGGGGGCAGGTAATGAGCAGTTCTTC.

The chain carries TRBV3-1 and TRBJ1-1; 7 bases are shared with TRBD1. Trimming cost V 2 bases and J 4 bases; bases outside gene matches: 1. Germline values: CDR1 LGHDT, CDR2 YNNKEL (reference sequence). The CDR3 is 13 amino acids. In DNA form, the CDR3 reads TGTGCCAGCAGCCAAAACAGGGGCACTGAAGCTTTCTTT. It encodes CASSQNRGTEAFF.

Only a few counts were recorded for this clonotype. The chain is built from TRBV2 and TRBJ2-1, with TRBD2 identical over 8 bases. Germline CDR1 reads SNHLY; CDR2 reads FYNNEI. With 6 bases clipped from V and 4 bases from J, the junction kept 5 bases outside the gene matches. The CDR3 runs 14 residues. The CDR3 is CASRPAGAYNEQFF. The CDR3 nucleotides are TGTGCCAGCAGACCAGCGGGGGCATACAATGAGCAGTTCTTC.

The chain carries TRBV19 and TRBJ1-5; D gene unclear. CDR3 length equals 12 residues. The germline V gene encodes CDR1 LNHDA and CDR2 SQIVND (reference sequence). Trimming removed 7 bases at V and 9 bases at J, with 13 bases between. This chain's CDR3 is CASKDLLGPQHF. The CDR3 region has the DNA TGTGCCAGTAAGGATCTCCTGGGGCCCCAGCATTTT.

The chain carries TRBV11-3 and TRBJ2-2, with D tentatively TRBD1 or TRBD2 (5 bases each). CDR3 length: 14 amino acids. Trimming cost V 5 bases and J 8 bases, with 15 bases left between them. CDR1 and CDR2 from the germline V gene are SGHNT and YENEEA. The CDR3 is CASSLRDGGGELFF. The DNA of the CDR3 is TGTGCCAGCAGCCTCCGGGACGGAGGAGGGGAGCTGTTTTTT. The full variable domain, with the rest looked up from reference TRBV11-3 and TRBJ2-2, is EAGVVQSPRYKIIEKKQPVAFWCNPISGHNTLYWYLQNLGQGPELLIRYENEEAVDDSQLPKDRFSAERLKGVDSTLKIQPAELGDSAVYLCASSLRDGGGELFFGEGSRLTVL.

J is TRBJ2-5 and V is TRBV7-6; 10 positions agree with TRBD1. CDR3 size: 14 residues. With 6 bases clipped from V and 5 bases from J, the junction kept 6 bases outside the gene matches. Germline assignment: CDR1 SGHVS and CDR2 FNYEAQ. The CDR3 DNA is TGTGCCAGCAGAAAGACAGGGGGCTGGGAGACCCAGTACTTC. Translation gives CASRKTGGWETQYF.

This clonotype was detected many times. The CDR3, as DNA: TGCAGCGTTAATCCCCAAATTGGACAGCGCGAAGCTTTCTTT. Protein: CSVNPQIGQREAFF. The V and J genes are TRBV29-1 and TRBJ1-1, with a weak D call TRBD1 (6 bases). With 5 bases removed from V and 8 bases from J, the gap between germline ends came to 21 bases. The length of the CDR3 is 14 residues. From germline, CDR1 is SQVTM and CDR2 ANQGSEA.

The chain has TRBV9 and TRBJ1-2, with D possibly matching TRBD1 (5 bases). Trimming took 3 bases from V and 4 from J, leaving 13 bases between them. Germline V CDR1 and CDR2: SGDLS, YYNGEE. This CDR3 is built from 14 residues. CDR3 protein: CASSAWDGSYGYTF. CDR3 DNA sequence: TGTGCCAGCAGCGCCTGGGACGGCAGCTATGGCTACACCTTC.

This chain joins TRBV24-1 and TRBJ2-1; TRBD1 is a possible D gene (5 bases). The CDR3 length is 13 residues. CDR1 is KGHDR, CDR2 SFDVKD, per germline. Trimming cost V 10 bases and J 0 bases, with 9 bases left between them. DNA for the CDR3: TGTGCCACAAGGGGCGGCTCCTACAATGAGCAGTTCTTC. This sequence encodes CATRGGSYNEQFF.

The chain couples TRBV6-5 to TRBJ2-4, with 10 bases fitting TRBD2. Trimming at V came to 0 bases and at J to 6 bases, leaving 2 bases not matched to a gene. Germline-derived CDR1 and CDR2 are MNHEY and SVGAGI. The CDR3 covers 15 residues. CDR3 sequence reads: CASSYSVAGGNIQYF. As DNA, the CDR3 is TGTGCCAGCAGTTACTCTGTAGCGGGGGGAAACATTCAGTACTTC.

The chain recombines TRBV19 with TRBJ2-3, with 8 bases matching TRBD1. The V segment lost 5 bases and the J segment 2 bases; nucleotides outside the gene matches: 6. The CDR3 runs to 15 residues. Germline V gene sequence: CDR1 LNHDA, CDR2 SQIVND (reference sequence). The chain's CDR3 is CASSPRTGNTDTQYF. CDR3 DNA: TGTGCCAGTAGTCCTCGGACAGGGAACACAGATACGCAGTATTTT.

The chain employs TRBV29-1 and TRBJ2-5; tentatively, D is TRBD1 or TRBD2 (6 bases each). Germline lookup yields CDR1 SQVTM and CDR2 ANQGSEA. CDR3 length equals 14 residues. V shed 6 bases and J shed 2 bases, with 16 bases lying between them. CDR3 amino acids: CSVGAGGAQETQYF. In nucleotides, the CDR3 is TGCAGCGTGGGGGCAGGCGGGGCTCAAGAGACCCAGTACTTC.

This chain connects TRBV4-3 to TRBJ2-2; TRBD1 might be the D (6 bases). The CDR3 extends over 14 amino acids. Germline V gene sequence: CDR1 LGHNA, CDR2 YSLEER. V lost 1 base and J 8 bases, leaving 11 bases between the germline ends. CDR3 coding DNA: TGCGCCAGCAGCCAAGCCCCCAGGGGTGGGGAGCTGTTTTTT. Its translation is CASSQAPRGGELFF.

The rearrangement joins TRBV7-9 to TRBJ2-7; the match to TRBD1 covers 7 bases. This CDR3 contains 15 residues. V dropped 2 bases and J dropped 2; count of bases not matched to a gene: 6. The germline V gene encodes CDR1 SEHNR and CDR2 FQNEAQ (reference sequence). Here the CDR3 reads CASSLKSGQPYEQYF. The CDR3 DNA follows: TGTGCCAGCAGCTTAAAGTCGGGACAGCCCTACGAGCAGTACTTC.

This clonotype turned up a few times. The rearrangement uses TRBV7-9 and TRBJ2-7, with D perhaps TRBD1 (5 bases). Germline V gene lookup returns CDR1 SEHNR and CDR2 FQNEAQ (reference sequence). V lost 5 bases and J lost 4, with 15 bases in between. The CDR3 is 14 residues long. The CDR3 spells CASSPRTRPYEQYF. The DNA of the CDR3 is TGTGCCAGCAGCCCAAGGACAAGACCTTACGAGCAGTACTTC. Variable domain in full (rest from reference TRBV7-9 and TRBJ2-7): DTGVSQNPRHKITKRGQNVTFRCDPISEHNRLYWYRQTLGQGPEFLTYFQNEAQLEKSRLLSDRFSAERPKGSFSTLEIQRTEQGDSAMYLCASSPRTRPYEQYFGPGTRLTVT.

The CDR3 region is CSARSHRAGGHNEQFF. Written as DNA, the CDR3 is TGCAGTGCTAGATCCCACAGGGCGGGGGGGCATAATGAGCAGTTCTTC. J is TRBJ2-1 and V is TRBV20-1; TRBD2 agrees at 9 bases. Germline lookup yields CDR1 DFQATT and CDR2 SNEGSKA (reference sequence). This CDR3 is 16 amino acids long. V dropped 2 bases and J dropped 7; count of bases not matched to a gene: 12.

Details on this clonotype: A much larger clone differs by one base, so this may be a read error. The V gene is TRBV20-1, the J gene TRBJ2-7, with 7 bases identical to TRBD2. The CDR3 is 11 amino acids. With V trimmed by 7 bases and J by 11 bases, 11 bases remained unmatched. The germline V gene encodes CDR1 DFQATT and CDR2 SNEGSKA (reference sequence). Here the CDR3 DNA reads TGCAGTGGTGGACTAGGCGGGGAGAAGTACTTC. It codes for CSGGLGGEKYF.

The chain links TRBV11-1 to TRBJ2-1, with TRBD2 matching over 11 bases. The CDR3 contains 17 residues. V was clipped by 4 bases and J by 5 bases; unmatched bases: 10. Germline V gene sequence: CDR1 SGHAT, CDR2 FQDESV (reference sequence). The CDR3 reads CASSSYVLAGGHNEQFF. The CDR3 DNA follows: TGTGCCAGCAGCTCATACGTGCTAGCGGGGGGACACAATGAGCAGTTCTTC.

This clonotype was observed a few times. This sequence joins TRBV9 and TRBJ2-1; perhaps TRBD1 as D (5 bases). V dropped 0 bases and J dropped 3 bases, with 13 bases sitting between them. The CDR3 has 16 amino acids. The germline gives CDR1 SGDLS, CDR2 YYNGEE. Here the CDR3 reads CASSVEGQWVYNEQFF. CDR3 in DNA: TGTGCCAGCAGCGTAGAGGGGCAGTGGGTCTACAATGAGCAGTTCTTC.

V is TRBV7-6 and J is TRBJ1-5; D is uncertain. Trimming removed 0 bases at V and 6 bases at J, with 6 bases between. Germline values: CDR1 SGHVS, CDR2 FNYEAQ. The CDR3 is 13 residues long. Here the CDR3 DNA reads TGTGCCAGCAGCTTAGCCCTCAGTCAGCCCCAGCATTTT. Its translation: CASSLALSQPQHF.

This clonotype was recorded a few times. This chain joins TRBV29-1 and TRBJ2-2; D is possibly TRBD1 (6 bases). V was shortened by 4 bases and J by 4 bases, with 7 bases between the two germline ends. The CDR3 extends over 12 amino acids. The V gene's germline CDR1 is SQVTM and CDR2 ANQGSEA. Here the CDR3 reads CSVARGTGELFF. The CDR3 DNA follows: TGCAGCGTTGCCAGGGGCACCGGGGAGCTGTTTTTT.

This chain connects TRBV4-1 to TRBJ2-1, with TRBD2 matching 10 bases. Germline V gene sequence: CDR1 MGHRA, CDR2 YSYEKL. CDR3 length equals 16 residues. The V and J ends lost 4 bases and 2 bases, in that order; junction bases with no gene match: 5. CDR3 bases: TGCGCCAGCAGCCTAGGACTAGCGGACCCCTACAATGAGCAGTTCTTC. As protein: CASSLGLADPYNEQFF.

This clonotype was observed a handful of times. This rearrangement joins TRBV4-1 to TRBJ2-3, with D hard to call. The germline V gene encodes CDR1 MGHRA and CDR2 YSYEKL. Trimming stripped 1 base from V and 6 bases from J, with 5 bases between. CDR3 length equals 12 residues. As DNA, the CDR3 is TGCGCCAGCAGCCAAGTCCGGGATACGCAGTATTTT. The encoded protein is CASSQVRDTQYF.

The V and J genes are TRBV5-1 and TRBJ1-1; possible D gene TRBD1, 5 bases. The CDR3 contains 14 residues. Germline V gene data show CDR1 as SGHRS and CDR2 as YFSETQ. Trimming removed 3 bases from V and 0 bases from J, with 9 bases in between. DNA of the CDR3: TGCGCCAGCAGCTCCCTACAGGTGAACACTGAAGCTTTCTTT. Amino acid sequence: CASSSLQVNTEAFF.

This clonotype was counted only a few times. The chain has TRBV10-3 and TRBJ2-7; D is unclear. The CDR3 is 15 residues long. Trimming removed 0 bases at V and 0 bases at J, with 9 bases between. Germline assignment: CDR1 ENHRY and CDR2 SYGVKD. CDR3 coding DNA: TGTGCCATCAGTGAGTCCCACGCCAGCTCCTACGAGCAGTACTTC. Amino acids: CAISESHASSYEQYF.

This clonotype was observed a handful of times. The chain links TRBV5-1 to TRBJ2-3, with no clear D. Trimming removed 2 bases from V and 8 bases from J, with 12 bases in between. Germline values: CDR1 SGHRS, CDR2 YFSETQ. The CDR3 runs 13 residues. CDR3 region: CASSFRADGTQYF. The CDR3 DNA sequence: TGCGCCAGCAGCTTCCGGGCCGACGGTACGCAGTATTTT.

The chain is built from TRBV6-5 and TRBJ2-3, with 14 bases fitting TRBD2. Germline CDR1 and CDR2: MNHEY and SVGAGI. The V and J ends lost 5 bases and 0 bases, in that order; junction bases with no gene match: 10. This CDR3 has 19 residues. CDR3 coding DNA: TGTGCCAGCAGTCCACCGGGACTAGCGGGGGCTAGGAGCACAGATACGCAGTATTTT. Translating gives CASSPPGLAGARSTDTQYF.